Each of the 15 T cell receptor beta chains below was sequenced from the same sample in a study of shared clonotypes between healthy human individuals. The repertoire was sequenced with immunoSEQ multiplex PCR; TCRdb's copy has only in-frame clones and lacks some. The sample has roughly 1.5 million clones, 95% to 99% seen once. The specimen was naive CD4+ T cells sorted from blood. Described subset: CD45RA+ positively selected. The receptor source for this set is a man aged 25-45 years in good health.

J is TRBJ2-5 and V is TRBV10-3; 7 positions match TRBD2. V dropped 11 bases and J dropped 5; count of bases not matched to a gene: 17. Germline V gene lookup returns CDR1 ENHRY and CDR2 SYGVKD. This CDR3 comprises 15 residues. The CDR3 sequence: CAPMEAGGSRETQYF. In DNA, the CDR3 is TGTGCCCCCATGGAGGCAGGCGGGAGTCGGGAGACCCAGTACTTC.

V gene TRBV6-1 combines with J gene TRBJ1-2, with D hard to call. V lost 2 bases and J lost 2, with 6 bases in between. The CDR3 length is 13 residues. Germline values: CDR1 MNHNS, CDR2 SASEGT. CDR3 nucleotide sequence: TGTGCCAGCAGTGAAAGTTTCAACTATGGCTACACCTTC. Amino acids: CASSESFNYGYTF.

The chain uses TRBV10-3 and TRBJ2-3; TRBD2 agrees at 7 bases. Germline-derived CDR1 and CDR2 are ENHRY and SYGVKD. This CDR3 contains 15 residues. V lost 4 bases and J lost 1; bases outside the gene matches: 5. CDR3 protein: CAISVSSGGTDTQYF. CDR3 in DNA: TGTGCCATCAGTGTTTCCAGCGGGGGCACAGATACGCAGTATTTT.

V and J are TRBV5-4 and TRBJ2-1; D uncertain. Per germline, CDR1 SGHNT and CDR2 YYREEE (reference sequence). This CDR3 is 12 amino acids long. Deletions cut 0 bases from V and 7 bases from J, with 5 bases between. The CDR3 is CASSLDLNEQFF. The CDR3 nucleotides read TGTGCCAGCAGCTTGGACTTGAATGAGCAGTTCTTC.

The CDR3 is CASSPPAGGLNTEAFF. CDR3 DNA: TGTGCCAGCTCACCACCGGCAGGGGGCTTGAACACTGAAGCTTTCTTT. The rearrangement joins TRBV18 to TRBJ1-1, with 8 bases that match TRBD1. Trimming at V came to 0 bases and at J to 0 bases, leaving 3 bases not matched to a gene. Germline values: CDR1 KGHSH, CDR2 LQKENI. This CDR3 is 16 amino acids long.

The chain uses TRBV7-2 and TRBJ2-1, with D possibly matching TRBD1 (6 bases). From germline, CDR1 is SGHTA and CDR2 FQGNSA. This CDR3 is 15 amino acids long. V was pared by 0 bases and J by 4 bases, with 10 bases between. The CDR3 sequence is CASSLAPGTYNEQFF. DNA of the CDR3: TGTGCCAGCAGCTTAGCTCCGGGGACATACAATGAGCAGTTCTTC.

Details on this clone: Other DNA sequences in this sample translate to the same CDR3. V and J are TRBV9 and TRBJ2-1, with D unclear. The length of the CDR3 is 13 residues. The germline V gene has CDR1 SGDLS and CDR2 YYNGEE. V was shortened by 0 bases and J by 3 bases, with 4 bases between the two germline ends. This chain's CDR3 is CASSVASYNEQFF. The CDR3 region has the DNA TGTGCCAGCAGCGTAGCCAGCTACAATGAGCAGTTCTTC.

Turning to this clone: Other DNA sequences of this sample code for an identical CDR3. The chain carries TRBV5-1 and TRBJ2-2; 10 positions agree with TRBD1. CDR3 length equals 15 residues. The trim removed 2 bases at V and 4 bases at J, leaving 2 bases unmatched. Looked up from germline, CDR1 is SGHRS and CDR2 is YFSETQ. The CDR3: CASSLGQGGTGELFF. The CDR3 nucleotides are TGCGCCAGCAGCTTAGGACAGGGGGGCACCGGGGAGCTGTTTTTT.

The J gene is TRBJ2-7, the V gene TRBV10-3; 8 bases map to TRBD1. The CDR3 length is 16 residues. Germline loops: CDR1 ENHRY, CDR2 SYGVKD. The V gene end was trimmed by 6 bases and the J gene end by 1 base; junction bases not matched to a gene: 11. CDR3 nucleotide sequence: TGTGCCATCAGGGCGGACAGGGCGGAAAGTTCCTACGAGCAGTACTTC. Translated, it gives CAIRADRAESSYEQYF.

The chain links TRBV2 to TRBJ2-3, with TRBD1 matching 9 bases. This CDR3 region has 14 residues. In germline, CDR1 is SNHLY, CDR2 FYNNEI. J was trimmed by 8 bases and V by 6 bases; bases with no gene match: 9. CDR3 loop: CASRTDRGHRTQYF. The DNA for the CDR3 is TGTGCCAGCAGGACGGACAGGGGACATCGTACGCAGTATTTT.

V and J are TRBV5-1 and TRBJ2-2; 7 positions match TRBD2. The V gene end was trimmed by 4 bases and the J gene end by 4 bases; junction bases not matched to a gene: 16. CDR1 and CDR2 from the germline V gene are SGHRS and YFSETQ. The CDR3 is made up of 18 amino acids. CDR3 residues: CASSPASGPTHITGELFF. In DNA, the CDR3 is TGCGCCAGCAGCCCGGCTAGCGGCCCAACCCATATCACCGGGGAGCTGTTTTTT.

For this clone: In the same sample, other DNA sequences code for this CDR3. The V call is TRBV5-1, the J call TRBJ2-7; D uncertain. This CDR3 region has 14 residues. Germline CDR1 and CDR2: SGHRS and YFSETQ. Trimming took off 0 bases at V and 2 bases at J, with 9 bases between the two ends. CDR3 residues: CASSLAGSAYEQYF. The CDR3 DNA sequence: TGCGCCAGCAGCTTGGCTGGTTCGGCCTACGAGCAGTACTTC.

The chain uses TRBV7-3 and TRBJ2-1, with D uncertain. Germline CDR1 SGHTA, CDR2 FQGTGA. The V gene lost 5 bases and the J gene lost 1 base, with 21 bases spanning the gap. This CDR3 has 18 residues. In DNA, the CDR3 is TGTGCCAGCAGCGGGCGGAGTTCAGACGGTTGGTCCTACAATGAGCAGTTCTTC. Translated, it gives CASSGRSSDGWSYNEQFF.

The rearrangement joins TRBV5-6 to TRBJ1-2; no clear D gene. This CDR3 has 15 residues. Trimming cost V 3 bases and J 5 bases, with 17 bases left between them. Germline CDR1 is SGHDT and CDR2 is YYEEEE. CDR3 amino acids: CASSWRAILIYGYTF. The CDR3 DNA reads as TGTGCCAGCAGCTGGAGAGCGATCCTAATTTATGGCTACACCTTC.

The chain uses TRBV28 and TRBJ1-2, with D possibly being TRBD1 (6 bases). Trimming pared 6 bases from V and 2 bases from J, leaving 19 bases between. The CDR3 covers 16 residues. Per germline, CDR1 MDHEN and CDR2 SYDVKM. The DNA for the CDR3 is TGTGCCAGCAGACCAAAGACAGGAATTCTAAACTATGGCTACACCTTC. It yields the protein CASRPKTGILNYGYTF.